Given below is one TCR beta chain in context. Antigen: not known. The germline V gene encodes CDR1 SGHVS and CDR2 FQNEAQ. The CDR3 covers 14 residues. The sample originates from a study of radiotherapy plus CTLA-4 blockade in lung cancer. Chemo-refractory metastatic non-small-cell lung cancer patients received focal radiation with ipilimumab CTLA-4 blockade. Data came from immunoSEQ multiplex PCR; TCRdb stores just in-frame clones and leaves some out. The sample includes tens of thousands of clones, 72% of them seen just once. General study results and limits: In blood, tumor-derived TCR clones expanded after radiotherapy plus ipilimumab.

This receptor was obtained from a human donor with non-small cell lung cancer whose response to radiotherapy plus ipilimumab could not be evaluated. Here the sequenced sample was peripheral blood, taken from a patient treated with radiotherapy plus ipilimumab. The chain employs TRBV7-8 and TRBJ2-5, with 10 nucleotides matching TRBD1. Judging by the DNA end, TRBJ2-7 fits better; the J call may be wrong. The CDR3 nucleotides read TGTGCCAGCAGCTCGACAGGGGGCGGCTACGAGCAGTACTTC. It yields the protein CASSSTGGGYEQYF.